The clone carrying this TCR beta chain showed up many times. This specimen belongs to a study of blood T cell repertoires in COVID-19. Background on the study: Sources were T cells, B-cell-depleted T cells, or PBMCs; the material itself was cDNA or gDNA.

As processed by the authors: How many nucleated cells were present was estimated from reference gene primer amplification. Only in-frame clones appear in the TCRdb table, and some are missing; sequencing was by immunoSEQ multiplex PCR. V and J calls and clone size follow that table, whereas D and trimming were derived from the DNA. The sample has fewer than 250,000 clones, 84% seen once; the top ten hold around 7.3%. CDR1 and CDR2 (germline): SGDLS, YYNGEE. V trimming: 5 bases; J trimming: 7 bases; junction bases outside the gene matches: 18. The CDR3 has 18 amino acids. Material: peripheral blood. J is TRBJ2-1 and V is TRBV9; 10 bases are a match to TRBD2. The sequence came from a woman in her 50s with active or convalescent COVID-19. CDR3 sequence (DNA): TGTGCCAGCAGTCGTCTAGCGGGAGTAAGGGGCCCTGGAAATGAGCAGTTCTTC. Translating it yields CASSRLAGVRGPGNEQFF.